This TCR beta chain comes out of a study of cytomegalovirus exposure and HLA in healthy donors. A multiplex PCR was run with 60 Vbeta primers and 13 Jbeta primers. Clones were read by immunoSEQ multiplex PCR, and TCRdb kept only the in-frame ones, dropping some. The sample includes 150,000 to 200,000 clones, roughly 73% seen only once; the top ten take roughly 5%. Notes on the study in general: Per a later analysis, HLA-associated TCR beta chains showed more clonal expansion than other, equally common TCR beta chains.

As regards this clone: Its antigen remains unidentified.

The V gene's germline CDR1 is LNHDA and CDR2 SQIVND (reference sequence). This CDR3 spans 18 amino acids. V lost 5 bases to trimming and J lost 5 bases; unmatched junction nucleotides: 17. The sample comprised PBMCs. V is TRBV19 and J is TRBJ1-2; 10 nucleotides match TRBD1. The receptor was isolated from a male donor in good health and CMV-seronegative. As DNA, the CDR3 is TGTGCCAGTAGTCCATACCGGGACAGGGGTAGTAGAGGTTATGGCTACACCTTC. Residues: CASSPYRDRGSRGYGYTF.